This TCR beta chain was sequenced for a study of blood T cell repertoires in COVID-19. Study as a whole: Some COVID-19 samples were acute and others convalescent; all came from the United States, Italy and Spain. In each case, the material was cDNA or gDNA derived from T cells, B-cell-depleted T cells, or PBMCs.

Here immunoSEQ multiplex PCR was the method, and the copy in TCRdb shows in-frame clones only, minus some. The sample shows about 56,000 clones, roughly nine tenths of them seen only once. V lost 4 bases, J lost 4 bases, and 7 bases lay in between. The CDR3 is 12 amino acids. Sequences were obtained from peripheral blood. The J gene is TRBJ1-1, the V gene TRBV12-3 or TRBV12-4; no definite D call. The receptor was isolated from a human donor in a cohort sampled during active COVID-19. For the CDR3, the DNA is TGTGCCAGCAGTTCTACGAGCACTGAAGCTTTCTTT. This codes for CASSSTSTEAFF.